These T cell receptor beta chains were read from a single sample in a study of blood T cell repertoires in COVID-19. The repertoire was sequenced with immunoSEQ multiplex PCR; TCRdb's copy has only in-frame clones and lacks some. The repertoire holds roughly 380,000 clones, with over 75% as singletons. Source material: PBMCs or T cells enriched from blood (not recorded which). Receptors originate from a man aged 25 to 45 who had recovered from COVID-19. Each CDR3 is given with its conserved first and last residue. The D gene is left open where the match is weak.

D gene,V gene,J gene,CDR3 protein
.,TRBV18,TRBJ2-7,CASSPPGGSYEQYF
.,TRBV9,TRBJ2-5,CASSPSGQQETQYF
TRBD2,TRBV11-3,TRBJ2-7,CASSQCRGFAGENHYEQYF
.,TRBV3-1/TRBV3-2,TRBJ1-1,CASSQGRTEAFF
.,TRBV7-9,TRBJ2-7,CASSSDWPSSSYEQYF
.,TRBV19,TRBJ1-2,CASSTAGTNYGYTF
.,TRBV6-5,TRBJ1-1,CASKAGPMNTEAFF
.,TRBV6-5,TRBJ1-3,CASGLTSSGNTIYF
.,TRBV15,TRBJ1-5,CATSRAGGGQPQHF
.,TRBV6-5,TRBJ1-4,CASMGAGNEKLFF
.,TRBV4-3,TRBJ1-4,CASSQIQATNEKLFF
TRBD1,TRBV13,TRBJ1-2,CASRPGPGTANGYTF
.,TRBV5-4,TRBJ2-1,CASSLYNEQFF
.,TRBV5-4,TRBJ2-5,CASSRSPGEEETQYF
.,TRBV5-1,TRBJ2-7,CASSLDGTSYYEQYF
TRBD2,TRBV5-1,TRBJ2-7,CASSLASGGYEQYF
.,TRBV2,TRBJ2-5,CASNVQGQSQETQYF
.,TRBV4-1,TRBJ2-1,CASSQDGLYEQFF
.,TRBV6-5,TRBJ2-7,CASSYSRAGAAEQYF
.,TRBV4-1,TRBJ1-4,CASSQWSDEKLFF
TRBD1,TRBV18,TRBJ1-1,CASSPSVQGAAFF
.,TRBV7-9,TRBJ1-5,CASSPEGGVNQPQHF
TRBD1,TRBV7-9,TRBJ1-1,CASTGAGGNTEAFF
.,TRBV19,TRBJ2-7,CASSIGISFYEQYF
TRBD1,TRBV25-1,TRBJ1-1,CASSADRGEAFF
TRBD1,TRBV30,TRBJ1-6,CAWIGQGSDSPLHF
.,TRBV9,TRBJ1-6,CASSVGEGSPLHF
TRBD1,TRBV6-5,TRBJ1-2,CASSLTRQGGDGYTF
TRBD2,TRBV6-2/TRBV6-3,TRBJ2-7,CASSSTSGGYYEQYF
.,TRBV9,TRBJ1-1,CASSALQGPGTEAFF
.,TRBV2,TRBJ1-4,CASSEALQGSNEKLFF
TRBD1,TRBV18,TRBJ1-2,CASSLEVGQGNYGYTF
.,TRBV18,TRBJ1-1,CASSPGPNIEAFF
TRBD1,TRBV19,TRBJ1-5,CASRTGLNNQPQHF
.,TRBV11-2,TRBJ1-1,CASSFSENTEAFF
.,TRBV5-5,TRBJ1-5,CASSLAGLRNQPQHF
TRBD2,TRBV2,TRBJ2-3,CASSEPTSFSDTQYF
.,TRBV2,TRBJ1-5,CASSLRRVNQPQHF
TRBD1,TRBV19,TRBJ1-1,CASRTPRTGNTEAFF
TRBD1,TRBV2,TRBJ1-2,CASTRGAYGYTF
TRBD1,TRBV25-1,TRBJ2-2,CASRGQGQGGELFF
.,TRBV30,TRBJ2-7,CAWGPHPISYEQYF
.,TRBV19,TRBJ1-5,CASILRVSSNQPQHF
.,TRBV6-5,TRBJ2-5,CASSPDPGKTQYF
.,TRBV9,TRBJ1-3,CASSADWSSGNTIYF
.,TRBV6-5,TRBJ2-7,CASGDSYEQYF
.,TRBV6-5,TRBJ1-3,CASRDAGVPGNTIYF
.,TRBV10-3,TRBJ2-1,CAISESSLNEQFF
.,TRBV23-1,TRBJ1-2,CASSGPGLNYGYTF
TRBD1,TRBV5-1,TRBJ1-1,CASSLEQGVGTEAFF
.,TRBV19,TRBJ1-5,CASSIEPLGNQPQHF
.,TRBV30,TRBJ1-1,CAWSSSRSEAFF
.,TRBV7-9,TRBJ1-1,CASSLGQTTEAFF
TRBD1,TRBV30,TRBJ1-3,CAWSTPGTGSGNTIYF
TRBD1,TRBV9,TRBJ1-2,CASSVDGTGGYGYTF